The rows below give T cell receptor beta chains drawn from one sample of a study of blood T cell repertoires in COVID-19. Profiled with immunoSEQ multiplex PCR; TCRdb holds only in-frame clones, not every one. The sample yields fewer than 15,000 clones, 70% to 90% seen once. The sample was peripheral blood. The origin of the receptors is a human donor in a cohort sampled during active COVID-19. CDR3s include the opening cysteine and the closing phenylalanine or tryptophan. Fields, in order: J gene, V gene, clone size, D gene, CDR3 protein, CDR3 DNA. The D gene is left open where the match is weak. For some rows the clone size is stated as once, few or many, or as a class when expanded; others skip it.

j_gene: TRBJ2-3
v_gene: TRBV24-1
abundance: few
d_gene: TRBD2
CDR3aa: CATSAGGGTDTQYF
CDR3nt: TGTGCCACCAGTGCCGGGGGGGGCACAGATACGCAGTATTTT

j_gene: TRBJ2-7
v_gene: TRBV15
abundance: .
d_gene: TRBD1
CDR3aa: CATSGDRGGYEQYF
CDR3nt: TGTGCCACCAGCGGGGACAGGGGGGGCTACGAGCAGTACTTC

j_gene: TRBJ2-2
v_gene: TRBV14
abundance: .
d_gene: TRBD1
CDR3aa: CASSPKGQRNTGELFF
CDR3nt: TGTGCCAGCAGCCCGAAGGGACAGAGGAACACCGGGGAGCTGTTTTTT

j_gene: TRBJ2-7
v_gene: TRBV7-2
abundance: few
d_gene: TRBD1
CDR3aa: CASSPPGTGMYEQYF
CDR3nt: TGTGCCAGCAGCCCCCCCGGGACAGGGATGTACGAGCAGTACTTC

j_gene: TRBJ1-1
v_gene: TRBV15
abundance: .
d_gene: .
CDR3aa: CATSRGGNGNTEAFF
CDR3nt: TGTGCCACCAGCCGCGGGGGCAACGGGAACACTGAAGCTTTCTTT

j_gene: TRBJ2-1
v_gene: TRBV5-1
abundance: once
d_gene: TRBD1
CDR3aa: CASSLGDRGLGNEQFF
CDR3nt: TGCGCCAGCAGCTTGGGGGACAGGGGGCTGGGCAATGAGCAGTTCTTC

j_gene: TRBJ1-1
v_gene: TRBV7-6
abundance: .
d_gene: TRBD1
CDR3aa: CASSPFQGAPGEAFF
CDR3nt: TGTGCCAGCAGCCCTTTTCAGGGGGCGCCTGGTGAAGCTTTCTTT

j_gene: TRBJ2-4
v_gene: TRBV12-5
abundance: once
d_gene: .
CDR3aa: CASGLVFDTEGLSRAKNIQYF
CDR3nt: TGTGCTAGTGGTTTGGTATTCGATACAGAAGGACTATCTAGGGCCAAAAACATTCAGTACTTC

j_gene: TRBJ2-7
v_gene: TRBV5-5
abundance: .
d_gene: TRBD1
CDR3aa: CASSLPGTGVAEQYF
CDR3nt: TGTGCCAGCAGCTTACCCGGGACAGGGGTGGCCGAGCAGTACTTC

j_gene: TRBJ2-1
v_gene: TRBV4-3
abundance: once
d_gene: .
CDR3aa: CASSQDSSRNEQFF
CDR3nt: TGCGCCAGCAGCCAAGATTCGTCTCGCAATGAGCAGTTCTTC

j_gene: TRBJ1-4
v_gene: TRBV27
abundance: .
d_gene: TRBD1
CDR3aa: CASSLFRQGNEKLFF
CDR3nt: TGTGCCAGCAGTTTATTTCGACAGGGGAATGAAAAACTGTTTTTT

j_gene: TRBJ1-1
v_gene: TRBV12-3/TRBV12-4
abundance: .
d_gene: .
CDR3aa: CASSSPRNTEAFF
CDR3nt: TGTGCCAGCAGCTCTCCGAGGAACACTGAAGCTTTCTTT

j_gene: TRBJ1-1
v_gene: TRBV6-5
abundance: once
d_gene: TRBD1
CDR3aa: CASIPQGAGYTEAFF
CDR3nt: TGTGCCAGCATTCCCCAGGGGGCAGGGTACACTGAAGCTTTCTTT

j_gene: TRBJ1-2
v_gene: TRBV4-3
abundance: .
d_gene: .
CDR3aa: CASSPRLINVYGYTF
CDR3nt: TGCGCCAGCAGCCCCCGACTTATAAACGTCTATGGCTACACCTTC

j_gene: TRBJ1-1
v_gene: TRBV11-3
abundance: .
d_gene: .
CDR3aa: CASSLVLGNTEAFF
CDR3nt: TGTGCCAGCAGCTTAGTGCTAGGGAACACTGAAGCTTTCTTT

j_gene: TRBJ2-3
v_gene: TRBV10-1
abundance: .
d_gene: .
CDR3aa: CASSEFRGETDTQYF
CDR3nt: TGCGCCAGCAGTGAATTCCGGGGAGAAACAGATACGCAGTATTTT

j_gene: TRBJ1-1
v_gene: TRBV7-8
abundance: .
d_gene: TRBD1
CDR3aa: CASRRDRARGAFF
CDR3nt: TGTGCCAGCAGACGAGACAGGGCTCGTGGAGCTTTCTTT

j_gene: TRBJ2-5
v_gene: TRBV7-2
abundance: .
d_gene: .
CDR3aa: CASSLAGGPGETQYF
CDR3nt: TGTGCCAGCAGCTTAGCGGGGGGGCCAGGGGAGACCCAGTACTTC

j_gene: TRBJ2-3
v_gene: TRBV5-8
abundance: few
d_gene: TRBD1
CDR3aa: CASSLLRDRVTDTQYF
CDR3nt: TGTGCCAGCAGCTTGCTCCGGGACAGGGTGACAGATACGCAGTATTTT

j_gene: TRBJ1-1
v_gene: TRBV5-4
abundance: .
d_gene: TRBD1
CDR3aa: CASSFRTGNTEAFF
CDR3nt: TGTGCCAGCAGTTTTCGGACAGGGAATACTGAAGCTTTCTTT

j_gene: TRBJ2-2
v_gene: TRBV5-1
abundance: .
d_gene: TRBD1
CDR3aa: CASNGGQGYTGELFF
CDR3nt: TGCGCCAGCAATGGAGGACAGGGCTACACCGGGGAGCTGTTTTTT

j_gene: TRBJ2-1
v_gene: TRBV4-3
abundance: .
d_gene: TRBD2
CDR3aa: CASSRRAGGQAEQFF
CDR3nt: TGCGCCAGCAGCCGCAGGGCGGGGGGGCAGGCTGAGCAGTTCTTC

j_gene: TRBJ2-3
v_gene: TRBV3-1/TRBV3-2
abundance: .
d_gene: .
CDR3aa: CASSQLGTDTQYF
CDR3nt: TGTGCCAGCAGCCAGCTAGGAACAGATACGCAGTATTTT

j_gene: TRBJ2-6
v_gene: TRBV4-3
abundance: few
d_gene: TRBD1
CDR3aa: CASSPGTDSGANVLTF
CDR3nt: TGCGCCAGCAGCCCAGGGACAGACTCTGGGGCCAACGTCCTGACTTTC

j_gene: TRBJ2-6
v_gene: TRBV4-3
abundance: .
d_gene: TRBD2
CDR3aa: CASSHGTSGGSGANVLTF
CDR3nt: TGCGCCAGCAGCCACGGTACTAGCGGGGGCTCTGGGGCCAACGTCCTGACTTTC

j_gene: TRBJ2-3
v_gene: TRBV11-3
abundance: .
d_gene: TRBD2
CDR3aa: CASSLGAGGADTQYF
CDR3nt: TGTGCCAGCAGCTTAGGGGCGGGGGGCGCGGATACGCAGTATTTT

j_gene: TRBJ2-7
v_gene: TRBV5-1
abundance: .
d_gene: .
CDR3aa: CASSLSGDYEQYF
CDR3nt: TGCGCCAGCAGCTTGTCAGGGGACTACGAGCAGTACTTC

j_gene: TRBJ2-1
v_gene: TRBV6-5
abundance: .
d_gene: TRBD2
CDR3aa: CASRLAGGYNEQFF
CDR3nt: TGTGCCAGCAGACTAGCGGGGGGTTACAATGAGCAGTTCTTC

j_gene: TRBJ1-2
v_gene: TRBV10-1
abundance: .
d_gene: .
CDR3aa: CANTTGYCYGYTF
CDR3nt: TGCGCCAACACAACAGGGTACTGCTATGGCTACACCTTC

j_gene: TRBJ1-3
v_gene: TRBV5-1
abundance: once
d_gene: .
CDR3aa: CASICGGGSGNTIYF
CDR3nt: TGCGCCAGCATCTGCGGGGGTGGCTCTGGAAACACCATATATTTT

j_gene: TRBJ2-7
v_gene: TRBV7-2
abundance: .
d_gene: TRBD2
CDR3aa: CASSLVKTSGGGEQYF
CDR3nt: TGTGCCAGCAGCTTAGTGAAAACCAGCGGGGGTGGGGAGCAGTACTTC

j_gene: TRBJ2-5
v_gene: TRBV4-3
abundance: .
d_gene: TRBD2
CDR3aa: CASSQERGGQETQYF
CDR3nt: TGCGCCAGCAGCCAAGAGCGGGGGGGCCAAGAGACCCAGTACTTC

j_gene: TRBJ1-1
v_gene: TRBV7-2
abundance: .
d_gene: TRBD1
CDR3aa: CASSSQHGTGHTEAFF
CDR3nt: TGTGCCAGCAGCTCACAACACGGGACAGGGCACACTGAAGCTTTCTTT

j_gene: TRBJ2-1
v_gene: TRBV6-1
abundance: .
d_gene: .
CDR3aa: CASSEVQAPGDEQFF
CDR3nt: TGTGCCAGCAGTGAAGTCCAGGCACCCGGGGATGAGCAGTTCTTC

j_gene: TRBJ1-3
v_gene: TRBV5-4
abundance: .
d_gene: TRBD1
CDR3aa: CASSEGATGNTIYF
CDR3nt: TGTGCCAGCAGTGAGGGGGCTACTGGAAACACCATATATTTT

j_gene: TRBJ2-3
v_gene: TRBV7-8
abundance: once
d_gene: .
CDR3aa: CASSSWAGWSTDTQYF
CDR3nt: TGTGCCAGCAGCTCCTGGGCAGGGTGGAGCACAGATACGCAGTATTTT

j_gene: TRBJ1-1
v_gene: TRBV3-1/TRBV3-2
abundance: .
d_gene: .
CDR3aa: CASSSIWGDTEAFF
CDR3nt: TGTGCCAGCAGCAGCATTTGGGGGGACACTGAAGCTTTCTTT

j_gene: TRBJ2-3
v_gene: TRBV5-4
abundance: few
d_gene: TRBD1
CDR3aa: CASSPDRGFTDTQYF
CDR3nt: TGTGCCAGCAGCCCGGACAGGGGGTTCACAGATACGCAGTATTTT

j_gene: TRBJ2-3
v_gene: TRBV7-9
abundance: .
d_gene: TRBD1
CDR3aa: CASSRGLAGDTQYF
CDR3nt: TGTGCCAGCAGCAGGGGGCTGGCTGGAGATACGCAGTATTTT

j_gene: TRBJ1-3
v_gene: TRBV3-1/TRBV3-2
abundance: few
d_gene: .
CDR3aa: CASSHLEGRGNTIYF
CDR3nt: TGTGCCAGCAGCCACCTGGAGGGGCGTGGAAACACCATATATTTT

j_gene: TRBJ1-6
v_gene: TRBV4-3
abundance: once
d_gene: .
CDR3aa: CASSQGADRRYSPLHF
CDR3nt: TGCGCCAGCAGCCAAGGAGCTGACAGGAGATATTCACCCCTCCACTTT

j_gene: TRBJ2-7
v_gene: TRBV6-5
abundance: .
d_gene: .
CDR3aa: CASSYAGPSPYEQYF
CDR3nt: TGTGCCAGCAGTTACGCGGGACCCAGCCCCTACGAGCAGTACTTC

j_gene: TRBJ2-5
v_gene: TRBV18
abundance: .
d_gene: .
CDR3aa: CASSPSNLQETQYF
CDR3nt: TGTGCCAGCTCACCATCTAACCTCCAAGAGACCCAGTACTTC

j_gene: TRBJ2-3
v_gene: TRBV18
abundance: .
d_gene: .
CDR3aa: CASSPMRPAVGTDTQYF
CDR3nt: TGTGCCAGCTCACCAATGAGGCCCGCTGTCGGCACAGATACGCAGTATTTT

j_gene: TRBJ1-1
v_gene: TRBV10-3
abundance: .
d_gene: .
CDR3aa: CAISEGEGNTEAFF
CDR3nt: TGTGCCATCAGTGAGGGAGAGGGTAACACTGAAGCTTTCTTT

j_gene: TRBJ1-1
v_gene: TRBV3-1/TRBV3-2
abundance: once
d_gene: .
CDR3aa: CASSLSEGNTEAFF
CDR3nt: TGTGCCAGCAGCCTCTCCGAGGGGAACACTGAAGCTTTCTTT